Listed here are 12 T cell receptor beta chains from one sample, sequenced in a study of identical twins. A single record per CDR3 protein comes from TCRdb applying MiXCR to the 5' RACE reads. The sample has about 100,000 distinct CDR3 sequences, 4.5% to 6.5% seen once; the top ten hold about 12%. The sample comprised memory T cells sorted from blood. The receptor source for this set is a woman in her fifties or sixties in good health.

In this sample, this clonotype turned up a few times. The chain combines TRBV20-1 with TRBJ2-7; tentatively, D is TRBD1 (6 bases). V lost 0 bases and J lost 3, with 12 bases in between. The CDR3 has 14 residues. Germline CDR1 reads DFQATT; CDR2 reads SNEGSKA (reference sequence). This CDR3 is CSARDGTTHYEQYF. The CDR3 DNA reads as TGCAGTGCTAGAGATGGGACAACGCACTACGAGCAGTACTTC.

Many counts were recorded for this clonotype. V and J are TRBV5-1 and TRBJ2-1, with D possibly matching TRBD2 (5 bases). The CDR3 covers 14 residues. Trimming left V 0 bases short and J 2 bases short, with 6 bases between. The germline V gene has CDR1 SGHRS and CDR2 YFSETQ. This CDR3 is CASSLAGTYNEQFF. In nucleotides, the CDR3 is TGCGCCAGCAGCTTGGCGGGGACCTACAATGAGCAGTTCTTC.

There are many counts of this clonotype. This chain links TRBV29-1 with TRBJ2-7; no clear D. V lost 4 bases and J 0 bases, leaving 4 bases between the germline ends. Germline CDR1 and CDR2: SQVTM and ANQGSEA. This CDR3 contains 11 residues. DNA of the CDR3: TGCAGCGTTGGAAGCTCCTACGAGCAGTACGTC. Its protein product is CSVGSSYEQYV.

In its sample, this clonotype was seen many times. The V call is TRBV19, the J call TRBJ1-2, with D perhaps matching TRBD1 (5 bases). Trimming left V 5 bases short and J 0 bases short, with 16 bases between. The germline gives CDR1 LNHDA, CDR2 SQIVND (reference sequence). The CDR3 is 16 amino acids. The chain's CDR3 is CASSPYQGTANYGYTF. The DNA of the CDR3 is TGTGCCAGTAGTCCTTATCAGGGAACAGCTAACTATGGCTACACCTTC.

This clonotype was observed many times. The chain carries TRBV12-3 or TRBV12-4 and TRBJ2-1; 9 nucleotides line up with TRBD2. V shed 7 bases and J 6 bases; nucleotides not matched to a gene: 22. The CDR3 spans 19 residues. For the CDR3, the DNA is TGTGCCAGCACCCCCTATGTAAGGGGGCTTAGAGCGGGAGGCAATGAGCAGTTCTTC. Protein product: CASTPYVRGLRAGGNEQFF.

V usage is TRBV24-1 and J usage is TRBJ2-5; 13 nucleotides agree with TRBD2. The V gene's germline CDR1 is KGHDR and CDR2 SFDVKD. The V and J ends lost 3 bases and 4 bases, in that order; junction bases with no gene match: 7. The CDR3 totals 17 residues. CDR3 bases: TGTGCCACCAGTGATGCCTCTAGGACTAGCGGGAGAGAGACCCAGTACTTC. It codes for CATSDASRTSGRETQYF.

This clonotype was detected many times. The V call is TRBV6-6, the J call TRBJ1-1; 7 bases fit TRBD1. The V gene end was trimmed by 1 base and the J gene end by 6 bases; junction bases not matched to a gene: 8. The CDR3 length is 15 residues. In germline, CDR1 is MNHNY, CDR2 SVGAGI (reference sequence). The CDR3 spells CASSYLPTGRAEAFF. DNA of the CDR3: TGTGCCAGCAGTTACTTACCGACAGGGCGGGCTGAAGCTTTCTTT.

In this sample, this clonotype turned up many times. The chain recombines TRBV20-1 with TRBJ2-3; no clear D. Trimming pared 4 bases from V and 4 bases from J, leaving 15 bases between. The CDR3 is 14 residues long. Germline-derived CDR1 and CDR2 are DFQATT and SNEGSKA (reference sequence). The CDR3 protein is CSATSKPGADTQYF. The CDR3 bases are TGCAGTGCTACCAGCAAACCAGGCGCAGATACGCAGTATTTT.

V usage is TRBV28 and J usage is TRBJ1-5; a weak D match, TRBD1 (5 bases). Trimming stripped 7 bases from V and 6 bases from J, with 13 bases between. The CDR3 length is 13 residues. Germline-derived CDR1 and CDR2 are MDHEN and SYDVKM. CDR3: CASIQGFGQPQHF. In nucleotides, the CDR3 is TGTGCCAGCATTCAGGGTTTCGGTCAGCCCCAGCATTTT. Based on the CDR3 plus reference TRBV28 and TRBJ1-5, the full variable domain is DVKVTQSSRYLVKRTGEKVFLECVQDMDHENMFWYRQDPGLGLRLIYFSYDVKMKEKGDIPEGYSVSREKKERFSLILESASTNQTSMYLCASIQGFGQPQHFGDGTRLSIL.

This clonotype was picked up many times. The genes are TRBV5-5 and TRBJ1-2; TRBD1 is a possible D gene (6 bases). The CDR3 runs to 14 residues. The V and J ends lost 2 bases and 2 bases respectively, with 10 bases between them. Germline loops: CDR1 SGHKS, CDR2 YYEKEE (reference sequence). The CDR3 DNA follows: TGTGCCAGCAGCTTCCGGGACACGAACTATGGCTACACCTTC. This sequence encodes CASSFRDTNYGYTF.

This clonotype was observed many times. The V gene is TRBV2, the J gene TRBJ1-2; D is unresolved. The V end lost 7 bases, the J end lost 4 bases, and 10 bases lay between the germline ends. Germline loops: CDR1 SNHLY, CDR2 FYNNEI. The CDR3 length is 12 residues. The CDR3 coding sequence is TGTGCCAGCAAGCGCCAGTCCTATGGCTACACCTTC. It encodes CASKRQSYGYTF. Combining the CDR3 with reference TRBV2 and TRBJ1-2 gives the whole variable domain EPEVTQTPSHQVTQMGQEVILRCVPISNHLYFYWYRQILGQKVEFLVSFYNNEISEKSEIFDDQFSVERPDGSNFTLKIRSTKLEDSAMYFCASKRQSYGYTFGSGTRLTVV.

This clonotype came up many times. The chain carries TRBV7-7 and TRBJ2-5; maybe TRBD2 (6 bases). The length of the CDR3 is 16 residues. Germline V gene lookup returns CDR1 SSHAT and CDR2 FNYEAQ (reference sequence). The germline V and J ends were trimmed by 5 bases and 4 bases, with 20 bases remaining between them. The CDR3 spells CASSRGAGSVVETQYF. CDR3 bases: TGTGCCAGCAGCCGCGGGGCCGGGAGTGTTGTAGAGACCCAGTACTTC.